This entry lists 12 T cell receptor beta chains sequenced from one sample in a study of blood T cell repertoires in COVID-19. Clones were sequenced by immunoSEQ multiplex PCR, and TCRdb holds only the in-frame ones, with some missing. Seen here are about 260,000 clones, 88% observed once, and the top ten hold roughly 1.2%. The specimen was PBMCs or T cells enriched from blood (not recorded which). These receptors originate from a woman between 40 and 50 years old with acute COVID-19.

This chain uses TRBV28 with TRBJ1-5; TRBD1 agrees at 7 bases. Losses at the gene ends were 7 bases for V and 2 bases for J; bases not matched to a gene: 17. From germline, CDR1 is MDHEN and CDR2 SYDVKM. This CDR3 spans 18 amino acids. CDR3: CASTPTGFRHSGNQPQHF. The CDR3 nucleotides read TGTGCCAGCACCCCGACAGGGTTCCGGCATTCGGGCAATCAGCCCCAGCATTTT.

The chain employs TRBV24-1 and TRBJ1-3, with D perhaps matching TRBD1 (5 bases). The CDR3 sequence is 15 residues long. Trimming left V 5 bases short and J 1 base short, with 11 bases between. Per the germline V gene, CDR1 is KGHDR and CDR2 is SFDVKD. CDR3 amino acids: CATSGQGWSGNTIYF. CDR3 sequence (DNA): TGTGCCACCAGTGGGCAGGGCTGGTCTGGAAACACCATATATTTT.

This clone has only a few counts. V gene TRBV11-2 combines with J gene TRBJ1-2; D unresolved. Germline CDR1 and CDR2: SGHAT and FQNNGV. CDR3 length: 12 amino acids. The V gene lost 5 bases and the J gene lost 5 bases, with 9 bases spanning the gap. CDR3 DNA sequence: TGTGCCAGCAGCCCGTCCAGTTATGGCTACACCTTC. Translating gives CASSPSSYGYTF.

The V gene is TRBV6-1, the J gene TRBJ2-4; a possible D gene is TRBD1 (6 bases). Germline V gene lookup returns CDR1 MNHNS and CDR2 SASEGT. The ends were cut back, 2 bases at V and 2 bases at J, with 7 bases in the middle. The CDR3 totals 14 residues. Written as DNA, the CDR3 is TGTGCCAGCAGTGAACAGGGGACCAAAAACATTCAGTACTTC. Its translation: CASSEQGTKNIQYF.

This clone was counted between two and nine times. The gene calls are TRBV5-1 and TRBJ1-3; 8 nucleotides agree with TRBD1. The germline CDR1 and CDR2 sequences are SGHRS and YFSETQ. With V trimmed by 0 bases and J by 4 bases, 0 bases remained unmatched. CDR3 length: 14 residues. The CDR3 region is CASSLGTGGNTIYF. The CDR3 nucleotides are TGCGCCAGCAGCTTGGGGACAGGGGGAAACACCATATATTTT. The variable domain in full, with the rest retrieved from reference TRBV5-1 and TRBJ1-3, is KAGVTQTPRYLIKTRGQQVTLSCSPISGHRSVSWYQQTPGQGLQFLFEYFSETQRNKGNFPGRFSGRQFSNSRSEMNVSTLELGDSALYLCASSLGTGGNTIYFGEGSWLTVV.

This chain links TRBV7-2 with TRBJ1-1; no definite D call. V was trimmed by 4 bases and J by 4 bases, leaving 7 bases between them. The CDR3 extends over 12 amino acids. Germline V gene data show CDR1 as SGHTA and CDR2 as FQGNSA. This CDR3 reads CASSWASTEAFF. The CDR3 coding sequence is TGTGCCAGCAGCTGGGCATCCACTGAAGCTTTCTTT.

The chain has TRBV5-4 and TRBJ2-1; 12 positions agree with TRBD2. V gave up 4 bases and J gave up 6 bases; unmatched junction bases: 5. The CDR3 sequence is 15 residues long. Germline CDR1 and CDR2: SGHNT and YYREEE (reference sequence). The CDR3 DNA sequence: TGTGCCAGCAGCCGATGGACTAGCGGGATCAATGAGCAGTTCTTC. This gives the protein CASSRWTSGINEQFF.

The chain combines TRBV9 with TRBJ2-1; tentative D call: TRBD2 (6 bases). The CDR3 runs to 15 residues. Trimming pared 0 bases from V and 3 bases from J, leaving 10 bases between. Germline loops: CDR1 SGDLS, CDR2 YYNGEE. CDR3 loop: CASSVDSGDYNEQFF. The CDR3 DNA reads as TGTGCCAGCAGCGTAGATAGCGGCGACTACAATGAGCAGTTCTTC.

In nucleotides, the CDR3 is TGTGCCACCAGCAGAGATCTGACAGTTAGCAATCAGCCCCAGCATTTT. Its translation is CATSRDLTVSNQPQHF. This chain connects TRBV15 to TRBJ1-5; D is possibly TRBD1 (5 bases). This CDR3 has 16 residues. Trimming shortened V by 0 bases and J by 0 bases, and 9 bases separated the two germline ends. Germline V gene lookup returns CDR1 LNHNV and CDR2 YYDKDF (reference sequence).

The rearrangement joins TRBV30 to TRBJ1-2; 10 bases agree with TRBD1. In germline, CDR1 is GTSNPN, CDR2 SVGIG (reference sequence). This CDR3 is 15 amino acids long. Trimming cost V 3 bases and J 7 bases; bases outside gene matches: 11. In DNA, the CDR3 is TGTGCCTGGAGCAAGACCGGGACAGGGGACTCTGGCTACACCTTC. Its translation is CAWSKTGTGDSGYTF.

This clone has only one observation. V is TRBV5-1 and J is TRBJ2-2, with 10 nucleotides matching TRBD2. With V trimmed by 4 bases and J by 4 bases, 13 bases remained unmatched. Germline values: CDR1 SGHRS, CDR2 YFSETQ. The CDR3 length is 18 residues. The CDR3 bases are TGCGCCAGCAGCCCGAACGGGCTAGCGGGAGTGGGCACCGGGGAGCTGTTTTTT. Its protein is CASSPNGLAGVGTGELFF.

This clone has just a few counts. Distinct nucleotide sequences in the sample also encode this CDR3. The chain employs TRBV7-8 and TRBJ1-4; a possible D gene is TRBD1 (5 bases). The V end lost 5 bases, the J end lost 7 bases, and 8 bases lay between the germline ends. The CDR3 runs 12 residues. The germline gives CDR1 SGHVS, CDR2 FQNEAQ. The CDR3 nucleotides read TGTGCCAGCAGCCCCCAGGGTGAAAAACTGTTTTTT. It encodes CASSPQGEKLFF.